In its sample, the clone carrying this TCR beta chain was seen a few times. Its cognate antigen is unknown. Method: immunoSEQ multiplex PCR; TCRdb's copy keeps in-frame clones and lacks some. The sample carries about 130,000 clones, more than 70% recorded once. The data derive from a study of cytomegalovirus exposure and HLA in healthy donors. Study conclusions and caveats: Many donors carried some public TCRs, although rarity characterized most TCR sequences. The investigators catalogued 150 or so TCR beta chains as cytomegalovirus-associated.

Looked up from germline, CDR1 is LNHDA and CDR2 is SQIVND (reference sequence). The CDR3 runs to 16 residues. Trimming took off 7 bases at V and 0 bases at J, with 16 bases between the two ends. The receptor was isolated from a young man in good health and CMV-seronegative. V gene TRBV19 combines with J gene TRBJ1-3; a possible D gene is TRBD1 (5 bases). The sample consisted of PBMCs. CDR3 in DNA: TGTGCCAGTACCCACGCGGGGCCAAACTCTGGAAACACCATATATTTT. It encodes CASTHAGPNSGNTIYF.